Following are 14 T cell receptor beta chains from one sample sequenced in a study of T cells expressing NK-cell markers (dated by TCRdb to the early 2020s). Library preparation was by 5' RACE. The sequencer listed for this sample is Illumina HiSeq 2000. TCRdb reprocessed the reads into one record per CDR3 protein sequence, lacking DNA. The data table for this sample lists about 460,000 distinct CDR3 sequences. The ten largest make up 1.4% of the sample. What was sequenced was blood T cells: a sorted CD56 or NKG2C T cell subset, CD4+ or CD8+ T cells, or bulk PBMC T cells (not recorded which). The receptors were gathered from a woman in her fifties or sixties in good health. Donor details come from another sample of the same person, matched by shared clones.

This chain links TRBV25-1 with TRBJ2-7. Germline V gene data show CDR1 as MGHDK and CDR2 as SYGVNS. The CDR3 has 13 amino acids. CDR3 sequence: CASSEFGIMGQYF.

The chain is built from TRBV3-1 and TRBJ2-5. This CDR3 is 15 amino acids long. The germline V gene encodes CDR1 LGHDT and CDR2 YNNKEL (reference sequence). CDR3: CASSQDSVGSETQYF.

V is TRBV12-3 or TRBV12-4 and J is TRBJ2-7; checking the TCRdb D call of TRBD1 is not possible without DNA. The CDR3 has 15 amino acids. The CDR3 sequence: CASSFTGESYGEQYF.

The chain recombines TRBV7-9 with TRBJ2-7; TCRdb calls TRBD1, which cannot be checked without DNA. The CDR3 has 15 amino acids. CDR1 and CDR2 (germline): SEHNR, FQNEAQ (reference sequence). The CDR3 here is CASSSSGWTSYEQYF.

The V gene is TRBV6-4, the J gene TRBJ1-1; TCRdb indicates TRBD1, and absent DNA this call remains unverified. The CDR3 runs 16 residues. Germline lookup yields CDR1 MRHNA and CDR2 SNTAGT. CDR3 protein: CASSDSYRGPNTEAFF.

V and J are TRBV6-2 or TRBV6-3 and TRBJ1-2; lacking DNA, the TRBD1 call made by TCRdb goes unchecked. Germline V gene sequence: CDR1 MNHEY, CDR2 SVGEGT. The CDR3 runs to 16 residues. The CDR3 here is CASRSQRGNENYGYTF.

The chain employs TRBV3-1 and TRBJ2-6; lacking DNA, the TRBD1 call made by TCRdb goes unchecked. The CDR3 is 16 amino acids. Germline assignment: CDR1 LGHDT and CDR2 YNNKEL (reference sequence). CDR3: CASSQRVPSGANVLTF. Looking up the rest from reference TRBV3-1 and TRBJ2-6 gives the full variable domain: DTAVSQTPKYLVTQMGNDKSIKCEQNLGHDTMYWYKQDSKKFLKIMFSYNNKELIINETVPNRFSPKSPDKAHLNLHINSLELGDSAVYFCASSQRVPSGANVLTFGAGSRLTVL.

This chain links TRBV29-1 with TRBJ2-5; TCRdb calls TRBD2, which cannot be checked without DNA. Germline assignment: CDR1 SQVTM and CDR2 ANQGSEA. The CDR3 has 13 residues. Here the CDR3 reads CSVRASEIVTQYF.

V and J are TRBV20-1 and TRBJ2-2; TCRdb's D gene call, TRBD2, goes unchecked for lack of DNA. This CDR3 is 15 amino acids long. Per the germline V gene, CDR1 is DFQATT and CDR2 is SNEGSKA (reference sequence). This chain's CDR3 is CSATGLAAVRGELFF.

The gene calls are TRBV5-1 and TRBJ1-3; TCRdb proposes TRBD1, but this gene call is untestable without DNA. This CDR3 region has 17 residues. The germline V gene encodes CDR1 SGHRS and CDR2 YFSETQ. CDR3 sequence reads: CASSLAPWTTQRNTIYF.

The J gene is TRBJ2-3, the V gene TRBV15. The CDR3 runs 13 residues. Germline V gene sequence: CDR1 LNHNV, CDR2 YYDKDF (reference sequence). CDR3 protein: CATSRDKADTQYF.

This chain connects TRBV9 to TRBJ1-5; TCRdb lists TRBD1, though no DNA is available to test this call. The length of the CDR3 is 15 residues. In germline, CDR1 is SGDLS, CDR2 YYNGEE. The chain's CDR3 is CASSETTGANQPQHF.

The J gene is TRBJ1-1, the V gene TRBV6-2 or TRBV6-3; TCRdb returns TRBD1, unconfirmable since there is no DNA. This CDR3 is 15 amino acids long. In germline, CDR1 is MNHEY, CDR2 SVGEGT. The CDR3 reads CASSPATGRFAEAFF.

The chain has TRBV29-1 and TRBJ1-1; TCRdb gives TRBD1 as the D gene, but with no DNA this cannot be confirmed. The CDR3 is 13 residues long. The V gene's germline CDR1 is SQVTM and CDR2 ANQGSEA. CDR3 amino acids: CSAADRVFTEAFF.